The next 7 T cell receptor beta chains were all read from a single sample in a study of OX40 agonist ivuxolimab in advanced cancers. Measured with immunoSEQ multiplex PCR; TCRdb has only the in-frame clones, and not every one. The sample shows roughly 50,000 clones, around 86% of them seen only once. The source material was CD4+ or CD8+ T cells sorted from blood, sampled in a trial of the OX40 agonist ivuxolimab. The source of these receptors is an adult with an advanced solid tumor such as melanoma, head and neck, liver or kidney cancer.

A single count supports this clone. This rearrangement joins TRBV4-1 to TRBJ2-5; 15 bases line up with TRBD2. The CDR3 loop spans 18 amino acids. V was pared by 5 bases and J by 3 bases, with 10 bases of the junction left unmatched. Germline V gives CDR1 MGHRA, CDR2 YSYEKL. CDR3 sequence (DNA): TGCGCCAGCAGCTTATCCGGGACTAGCGGGGGGCCGGAAGAGACCCAGTACTTC. It yields the protein CASSLSGTSGGPEETQYF.

The CDR3 DNA reads as TGTGCCAGCAGCCTAGGGACGGGGCTAAGGACCTACGAGCAGTACTTC. Its translation is CASSLGTGLRTYEQYF. This chain uses TRBV5-6 with TRBJ2-7, with D possibly called TRBD1 or TRBD2 (5 bases each). CDR3 length equals 16 residues. V was trimmed by 4 bases and J by 2 bases, leaving 19 bases between them. Germline V lookup: CDR1 SGHDT, CDR2 YYEEEE.

The V and J genes are TRBV10-3 and TRBJ1-6; no clear D. Germline CDR1 reads ENHRY; CDR2 reads SYGVKD. Trimming removed 6 bases from V and 7 bases from J, with 13 bases in between. This CDR3 is 14 amino acids long. CDR3: CAISEITTNSPLHF. The DNA of the CDR3 is TGTGCCATCAGCGAGATTACGACGAATTCACCCCTCCACTTT.

V and J are TRBV7-2 and TRBJ1-2; 8 nucleotides match TRBD1. Trimming cost V 5 bases and J 6 bases; bases outside gene matches: 5. CDR3 length: 13 residues. CDR1 and CDR2 (germline): SGHTA, FQGNSA. CDR3 protein: CASSTDREDGYTF. The CDR3 region has the DNA TGTGCCAGCAGCACGGACAGGGAGGATGGCTACACCTTC.

The V gene is TRBV28, the J gene TRBJ1-3; TRBD1 is a possible D gene (6 bases). CDR3 length equals 16 residues. From germline, CDR1 is MDHEN and CDR2 SYDVKM. Trimming pared 5 bases from V and 1 base from J, leaving 15 bases between. CDR3 coding DNA: TGTGCCAGCAGTGCGAGTGTCACAGGGTCTGGAAACACCATATATTTT. Translating it yields CASSASVTGSGNTIYF.

The chain combines TRBV5-1 with TRBJ1-1, with TRBD1 as a possible D gene (5 bases). V lost 0 bases, J lost 3 bases, and 15 bases lay in between. The CDR3 is 16 amino acids. Looked up from germline, CDR1 is SGHRS and CDR2 is YFSETQ. In DNA, the CDR3 is TGCGCCAGCAGCTTGGGCGGCGGGGGGATGGACACTGAAGCTTTCTTT. The encoded protein is CASSLGGGGMDTEAFF. Supplemented by reference TRBV5-1 and TRBJ1-1, the full variable domain reads KAGVTQTPRYLIKTRGQQVTLSCSPISGHRSVSWYQQTPGQGLQFLFEYFSETQRNKGNFPGRFSGRQFSNSRSEMNVSTLELGDSALYLCASSLGGGGMDTEAFFGQGTRLTVV.

The J gene is TRBJ2-1, the V gene TRBV5-6, with unresolved D. Trimming cost V 2 bases and J 5 bases, with 2 bases left between them. Germline V gene sequence: CDR1 SGHDT, CDR2 YYEEEE. The CDR3 extends over 11 amino acids. This CDR3 reads CASSFNNEQFF. CDR3 DNA: TGTGCCAGCAGCTTCAACAATGAGCAGTTCTTC. Variable domain in full (rest from reference TRBV5-6 and TRBJ2-1): DAGVTQSPTHLIKTRGQQVTLRCSPKSGHDTVSWYQQALGQGPQFIFQYYEEEERQRGNFPDRFSGHQFPNYSSELNVNALLLGDSALYLCASSFNNEQFFGPGTRLTVL.